This TCR beta chain was profiled in a study of T-cell memory formation after mild COVID-19. One entry per CDR3 protein results from TCRdb running MiXCR on the 5' RACE reads. The sample gives approximately 100,000 distinct CDR3 sequences, roughly 11% of which show up once; around 39% is in the top ten. This CDR3 is 15 amino acids long. V dropped 6 bases and J dropped 7; count of bases not matched to a gene: 8. The sequenced material came from PBMCs or a T cell subset sorted from them (not recorded which). The receptor's source is a man aged 18 to 30 who had mild COVID-19 (a few samples of this study predate the infection). Cell type and time point are not known. V usage is TRBV12-3 or TRBV12-4 and J usage is TRBJ2-2; 10 bases map to TRBD1. CDR3 nucleotide sequence: TGTGCCAGCAGCACCCGGGACAGGGGAGGCGGGGAGCTGTTTTTT. Protein: CASSTRDRGGGELFF.